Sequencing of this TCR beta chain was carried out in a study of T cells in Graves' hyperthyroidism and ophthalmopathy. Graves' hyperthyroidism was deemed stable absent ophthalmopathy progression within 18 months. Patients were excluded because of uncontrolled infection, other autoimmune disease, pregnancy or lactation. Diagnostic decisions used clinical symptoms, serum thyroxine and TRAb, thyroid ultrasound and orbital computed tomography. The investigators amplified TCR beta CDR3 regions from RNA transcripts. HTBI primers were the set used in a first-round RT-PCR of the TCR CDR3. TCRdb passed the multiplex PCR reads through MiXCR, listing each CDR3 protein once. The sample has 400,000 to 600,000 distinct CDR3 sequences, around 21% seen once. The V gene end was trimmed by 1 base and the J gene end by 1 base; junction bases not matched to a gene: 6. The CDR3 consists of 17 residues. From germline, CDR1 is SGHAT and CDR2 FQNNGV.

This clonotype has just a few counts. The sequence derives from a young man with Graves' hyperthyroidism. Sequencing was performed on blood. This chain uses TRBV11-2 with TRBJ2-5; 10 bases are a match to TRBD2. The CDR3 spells CASSLGAAGGIQETQYF. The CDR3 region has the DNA TGTGCCAGCAGCTTAGGAGCAGCGGGGGGGATCCAAGAGACCCAGTACTTC.